This T cell receptor (beta chain) was documented in a study of T cells in narcolepsy. This clone occurred once. Clones were sequenced by immunoSEQ multiplex PCR, and TCRdb holds only the in-frame ones, with some missing. The sample contains approximately 8,100 clones, about 56% of which appear only once. This sequence was found in a human donor with narcolepsy. Sequenced: CD45RA- memory CD8+ T cells from PBMCs.

CDR3 sequence (DNA): TGTGCCAGCAGTTACTCGTATGAGGGGGAAGATGGCTACACCTTC. Protein product: CASSYSYEGEDGYTF. This chain uses TRBV6-6 with TRBJ1-2, with D possibly matching TRBD1 (6 bases). V was clipped by 0 bases and J by 6 bases, with 14 bases between them. The CDR3 covers 15 residues. In germline, CDR1 is MNHNY, CDR2 SVGAGI (reference sequence).